Listed below are T cell receptor beta chains from one sample, sequenced in a study of blood T cell repertoires in COVID-19. Data came from immunoSEQ multiplex PCR; TCRdb stores just in-frame clones and leaves some out. The sample carries 200,000 to 300,000 clones, 88% recorded once. Input material: peripheral blood. The receptors were gathered from a man older than 75 with acute or convalescent COVID-19. Both conserved end residues are part of each CDR3. A D gene is named only where the DNA matches it firmly. Clone size is stated in some rows and not others, as once, few, many or a class when expanded.

size,D,J,V,DNA,CDR3
NA,NA,TRBJ1-2,TRBV7-8,TGTGCCAGCAGCACCCTACTCCAGGGAAATGGCTACACCTTC,CASSTLLQGNGYTF
NA,NA,TRBJ2-1,TRBV28,TGTGCCAGCACCGTGGGAGGTAGCAGATACAATGAGCAGTTCTTC,CASTVGGSRYNEQFF
NA,NA,TRBJ1-2,TRBV18,TGTGCCAGCTCACCACCCCGGGACTCGGGGAGAGGCTACACCTTC,CASSPPRDSGRGYTF
NA,TRBD1,TRBJ1-1,TRBV12-3/TRBV12-4,TGTGCCAGCAACGGACAGGAACATGAAGCTTTCTTT,CASNGQEHEAFF
NA,TRBD2,TRBJ2-1,TRBV6-5,TGTGCCAGCAGAAAGACTAGCGGGAGGTACAATGAGCAGTTCTTC,CASRKTSGRYNEQFF
NA,NA,TRBJ1-2,TRBV5-1,TGCGCCAGCAGCTTGGTTGTCGGGGACTATGGCTACACCTTC,CASSLVVGDYGYTF
NA,TRBD1,TRBJ2-5,TRBV6-6,TGTGCCAGCAGTGACAGGGGAGAAGAGACCCAGTACTTC,CASSDRGEETQYF
NA,TRBD1,TRBJ2-5,TRBV6-6,TGTGCCAGCAGTTCCCTTGGGACAGCCCAAGAGACCCAGTACTTC,CASSSLGTAQETQYF
NA,NA,TRBJ2-1,TRBV7-9,TGTGCCAGCAGCTCCCGGACACTTAACAATGAGCAGTTCTTC,CASSSRTLNNEQFF
NA,NA,TRBJ1-5,TRBV6-5,TGTGCCAGCAATACTTTAGCCGGGGAGGCCCAGCATTTT,CASNTLAGEAQHF
few,NA,TRBJ1-1,TRBV5-4,TGTGCCAGCAGCTTGGGCGGTGACACTGAAGCTTTCTTT,CASSLGGDTEAFF
NA,NA,TRBJ2-5,TRBV9,TGTGCCAGCAGTCTTAGCGGCCAAGAGACCCAGTACTTC,CASSLSGQETQYF
NA,NA,TRBJ1-3,TRBV18,TGTGCCAGCTCGCCCAGTGGTTACGGAGGTGGAAACACCATATATTTT,CASSPSGYGGGNTIYF
NA,TRBD2,TRBJ2-2,TRBV5-8,TGTGCCAGCAGCAGAGCGGGAGCATACACCGGGGAGCTGTTTTTT,CASSRAGAYTGELFF
NA,NA,TRBJ1-1,TRBV9,TGTGCCAGCAGCCCGACAATTTTGAACACTGAAGCTTTCTTT,CASSPTILNTEAFF
NA,NA,TRBJ1-4,TRBV4-3,TGCGCCAGCAGCCAAGATCAGTCCGACTGGGAAAAACTGTTTTTT,CASSQDQSDWEKLFF
few,NA,TRBJ1-2,TRBV19,TGTGCCAGTACCCCCGGCGGTGGCTACACCTTC,CASTPGGGYTF
NA,TRBD2,TRBJ2-7,TRBV2,TGTGCCAGCAGTGAAAGGGACAGGTGGACTAGCGGGTTCTACGAGCAGTACTTC,CASSERDRWTSGFYEQYF
NA,NA,TRBJ1-1,TRBV29-1,TGCAGCGTTGGCAGGAACACTGAAGCTTTCTTT,CSVGRNTEAFF
NA,NA,TRBJ1-1,TRBV7-3,TGTGCCAGCAGCTTGTACATGAACACTGAAGCTTTCTTT,CASSLYMNTEAFF
NA,NA,TRBJ1-1,TRBV3-1/TRBV3-2,TGTGCCAGCAGCCAAGGGACAGCGAACACTGAAGCTTTCTTT,CASSQGTANTEAFF
NA,NA,TRBJ2-1,TRBV18,TGTGCCAGCTCACCCGCAGGGGCGGAGGCCTACAATGAGCAGTTCTTC,CASSPAGAEAYNEQFF
NA,TRBD1,TRBJ2-7,TRBV7-2,TGTGCCAGCAGCGACGGGACAGAATACGAGCAGTACTTC,CASSDGTEYEQYF
NA,NA,TRBJ1-2,TRBV12-3/TRBV12-4,TGTGCCAGCAGCAACAGGAACTATGGCTACACCTTC,CASSNRNYGYTF
NA,TRBD1,TRBJ2-2,TRBV9,TGTGCCAGCAGCGTAGCAGGACAGGTGAACACCGGGGAGCTGTTTTTT,CASSVAGQVNTGELFF
NA,TRBD1,TRBJ2-5,TRBV5-1,TGCGCCAGCATGAGACAGGGGATGAAGGAGACCCAGTACTTC,CASMRQGMKETQYF
NA,NA,TRBJ2-3,TRBV10-3,TGTGCCATCAGTATCCGGGAGAAAACAGATACGCAGTATTTT,CAISIREKTDTQYF
few,TRBD2,TRBJ2-2,TRBV4-2,TGTGCCAGCAGCCCCCTTAATAGCGGGGGAAACACCGGGGAGCTGTTTTTT,CASSPLNSGGNTGELFF
NA,NA,TRBJ1-2,TRBV19,TGTGCCAGTAGCGTAGACACATACTATGGCTACACCTTC,CASSVDTYYGYTF
NA,NA,TRBJ1-1,TRBV6-5,TGTGCCAGCAGTTACTCGTATCAGTTGAACACTGAAGCTTTCTTT,CASSYSYQLNTEAFF
NA,NA,TRBJ1-1,TRBV19,TGTGCCAGTAGCAAACAGGGTCAAGGAACTGAAGCTTTCTTT,CASSKQGQGTEAFF